The 20 T cell receptor beta chains given below trace back to one sample, sequenced in a study of control samples from healthy donors and cancer patients. The method was immunoSEQ multiplex PCR; TCRdb's version includes in-frame clones alone and lacks a portion of them. Altogether about 51,000 clones are present, more than 70% being singletons, with the ten largest covering 40%. Sequenced sample: PBMCs. The receptors here all came from a man in his fifties with head and neck cancer.

V usage is TRBV24-1 and J usage is TRBJ2-5; D may be TRBD1 (5 bases). The germline V and J ends were trimmed by 10 bases and 0 bases, with 14 bases remaining between them. The CDR3 runs 14 residues. Germline V CDR1 and CDR2: KGHDR, SFDVKD. The CDR3 region is CATQDTSYQETQYF. The CDR3 DNA reads as TGTGCCACTCAGGACACCTCGTACCAAGAGACCCAGTACTTC.

V and J are TRBV7-2 and TRBJ1-1; D gene unclear. Trimming removed 1 base at V and 1 base at J, with 10 bases between. The CDR3 totals 15 residues. Germline CDR1 reads SGHTA; CDR2 reads FQGNSA. This CDR3 reads CASSLVPGPNTEAFF. The DNA of the CDR3 is TGTGCCAGCAGCTTAGTGCCGGGCCCGAACACTGAAGCTTTCTTT.

The V gene is TRBV5-6, the J gene TRBJ2-5; TRBD1 matches at 10 bases. The CDR3 length is 17 residues. Trimming removed 6 bases from V and 4 bases from J; junction bases left unmatched: 15. Germline V lookup: CDR1 SGHDT, CDR2 YYEEEE. CDR3 region: CASTLPGQGPLAETQYF. For the CDR3, the DNA is TGTGCCAGCACTCTCCCGGGACAGGGGCCGCTAGCAGAGACCCAGTACTTC.

The genes are TRBV5-5 and TRBJ2-1; no clear D gene. Germline-derived CDR1 and CDR2 are SGHKS and YYEKEE (reference sequence). The CDR3 has 15 amino acids. Trimming pared 1 base from V and 1 base from J, leaving 9 bases between. The CDR3 protein is CASSLYQISYNEQFF. The CDR3 coding sequence is TGTGCCAGCAGCTTGTACCAGATTTCCTACAATGAGCAGTTCTTC.

The chain couples TRBV19 to TRBJ1-6; 7 nucleotides align to TRBD1. V lost 5 bases, J lost 7 bases, and 8 bases stayed unmatched. The length of the CDR3 is 15 residues. Germline V CDR1 and CDR2: LNHDA, SQIVND (reference sequence). The CDR3 region is CASSGSPGQNSPLHF. For the CDR3, the DNA is TGTGCCAGTAGTGGGTCCCCGGGACAGAATTCACCCCTCCACTTT.

The chain couples TRBV6-1 to TRBJ2-5; D possibly corresponds to TRBD2 (5 bases). Germline values: CDR1 MNHNS, CDR2 SASEGT. Trimming shortened V by 0 bases and J by 5 bases, and 13 bases separated the two germline ends. This CDR3 contains 15 residues. The CDR3 loop reads CASSEAGVGLETQYF. In DNA, the CDR3 is TGTGCCAGCAGTGAAGCGGGAGTAGGTTTGGAGACCCAGTACTTC.

This clone rates as medium-sized. The chain carries TRBV10-3 and TRBJ2-3; TRBD2 is a possible D gene (6 bases). V was pared by 3 bases and J by 0 bases, with 13 bases between. CDR1 and CDR2 (germline): ENHRY, SYGVKD. The CDR3 length is 16 residues. The CDR3 DNA sequence: TGTGCCATCAGTGAACGGCAGGGAGGCAGCACAGATACGCAGTATTTT. Its translation: CAISERQGGSTDTQYF.

The V gene is TRBV7-3, the J gene TRBJ2-3, with 8 positions matching TRBD1. The length of the CDR3 is 15 residues. Germline trimming cut 2 bases from V and 0 bases from J; bases unmatched to any gene: 1. The germline gives CDR1 SGHTA, CDR2 FQGTGA. CDR3 sequence reads: CASSLQGASTDTQYF. DNA of the CDR3: TGTGCCAGCAGCTTACAGGGGGCTAGCACAGATACGCAGTATTTT.

This clone was recorded a few times. The chain joins TRBV3-1 (or the pseudogene TRBV3-2) to TRBJ2-3; no reliable D call. The germline gives CDR1 LGHDT, CDR2 YNNKEL (reference sequence). This CDR3 has 15 residues. With 0 bases removed from V and 7 bases from J, the gap between germline ends came to 14 bases. The CDR3 sequence: CASSQELPPSYTQYF. The CDR3 region has the DNA TGTGCCAGCAGCCAAGAGCTGCCCCCTTCGTATACGCAGTATTTT.

For the CDR3, the DNA is TGTGCCAGCTCCCTGGACGCGGTACTGACTGAAGCTTTCTTT. Translating it yields CASSLDAVLTEAFF. This chain joins TRBV18 and TRBJ1-1; D uncertain. Germline-derived CDR1 and CDR2 are KGHSH and LQKENI. Trimming took off 6 bases at V and 5 bases at J, with 16 bases between the two ends. CDR3 length: 14 amino acids. Full variable domain (outside the CDR3, taken from reference TRBV18 and TRBJ1-1): NAGVMQNPRHLVRRRGQEARLRCSPMKGHSHVYWYRQLPEEGLKFMVYLQKENIIDESGMPKERFSAEFPKEGPSILRIQQVVRGDSAAYFCASSLDAVLTEAFFGQGTRLTVV.

The chain uses TRBV4-2 and TRBJ2-7; no definite D call. Trimming cost V 0 bases and J 6 bases, with 3 bases left between them. The CDR3 runs 11 residues. Germline V gene lookup returns CDR1 LGHNA and CDR2 YNFKEQ. CDR3 loop: CASSQEAEQYF. The CDR3 coding sequence is TGTGCCAGCAGCCAAGAGGCCGAGCAGTACTTC.

The chain couples TRBV5-6 to TRBJ1-6, with 9 bases aligning to TRBD1. Trimming cost V 4 bases and J 2 bases; bases outside gene matches: 4. Germline CDR1 and CDR2: SGHDT and YYEEEE. The CDR3 has 16 amino acids. The CDR3 is CASSTRTGAYNSPLHF. DNA for the CDR3: TGTGCCAGCAGCACTAGGACAGGGGCCTATAATTCACCCCTCCACTTT.

The chain employs TRBV11-2 and TRBJ1-2; 8 bases fit TRBD1. CDR3 length equals 16 residues. Germline V lookup: CDR1 SGHAT, CDR2 FQNNGV. With V trimmed by 0 bases and J by 7 bases, 10 bases remained unmatched. CDR3 residues: CASSLDRAGGIVGYTF. The CDR3, as DNA: TGTGCCAGCAGCTTAGATCGGGCAGGGGGCATCGTTGGCTACACCTTC.

The rearrangement joins TRBV19 to TRBJ1-3, with D unresolved. The germline V gene encodes CDR1 LNHDA and CDR2 SQIVND (reference sequence). This CDR3 has 15 residues. Trimming stripped 3 bases from V and 6 bases from J, with 15 bases between. The CDR3, as DNA: TGTGCCAGTAGTATGCCTGGCAGGATGGAAAACACCATATATTTT. Translating it yields CASSMPGRMENTIYF.

The chain uses TRBV15 and TRBJ2-7; 10 nucleotides line up with TRBD1. Germline CDR1 is LNHNV and CDR2 is YYDKDF (reference sequence). The CDR3 totals 15 residues. Trimming at V came to 0 bases and at J to 3 bases, leaving 2 bases not matched to a gene. CDR3 sequence: CATSRDRTGGYEQYF. Here the CDR3 DNA reads TGTGCCACCAGCAGAGATAGGACAGGGGGCTACGAGCAGTACTTC.

V and J are TRBV12-3 or TRBV12-4 and TRBJ2-1, with 8 bases identical to TRBD1. The CDR3 is made up of 13 amino acids. The trim removed 8 bases at V and 15 bases at J, leaving 15 bases unmatched. The CDR3 bases are TGTGCCAGCGGACCGGGACAGGTGAGCCCGGGGTTCTTC. Its translation is CASGPGQVSPGFF.

V and J are TRBV3-1 (or the pseudogene TRBV3-2) and TRBJ2-2; D gene ambiguous. The germline gives CDR1 LGHDT, CDR2 YNNKEL (reference sequence). This CDR3 has 14 amino acids. The germline V and J ends were trimmed by 1 base and 1 base, with 4 bases remaining between them. The CDR3 sequence is CASSQAGNTGELFF. CDR3 nucleotides: TGTGCCAGCAGCCAAGCTGGGAACACCGGGGAGCTGTTTTTT.

V is TRBV29-1 and J is TRBJ2-7, with TRBD1 matching over 9 bases. The germline V gene has CDR1 SQVTM and CDR2 ANQGSEA. Trimming at V came to 6 bases and at J to 0 bases, leaving 24 bases not matched to a gene. The CDR3 covers 20 residues. The CDR3 here is CSVGRGGHRGRNPLSYEQYF. CDR3 DNA: TGCAGCGTCGGAAGGGGAGGTCACAGGGGGCGAAACCCACTCTCCTACGAGCAGTACTTC.

The rearrangement joins TRBV6-2 or TRBV6-3 to TRBJ1-2, with 11 bases aligning to TRBD1. The J segment lost 4 bases and the V segment lost 2 bases, leaving 0 bases of the junction unmatched. This CDR3 is built from 14 residues. Germline V gene data show CDR1 as MNHEY and CDR2 as SVGEGT. The CDR3 sequence is CASSYGTGGYGYTF. The CDR3 DNA sequence: TGTGCCAGCAGTTACGGGACAGGGGGCTATGGCTACACCTTC.

The V call is TRBV5-1, the J call TRBJ1-5, with 10 bases lining up with TRBD1. This CDR3 region has 15 residues. Germline V gene lookup returns CDR1 SGHRS and CDR2 YFSETQ. V lost 4 bases to trimming and J lost 3 bases; unmatched junction nucleotides: 4. In nucleotides, the CDR3 is TGCGCCAGCAGCGGAGGGACAGGGGACAATCAGCCCCAGCATTTT. Translation gives CASSGGTGDNQPQHF.